A single sample gave rise to the 28 T cell receptor beta chains below, sequenced in a study of shared clonotypes between healthy human individuals. Assay: immunoSEQ multiplex PCR; the TCRdb copy retains only in-frame clones and omits some. This table has more than 2 million clones, approximately 95% appearing once. The sample consisted of naive CD4+ T cells sorted from blood. Subset meaning: CD45RA+ positively selected. The receptors come from a man aged 18 to 35 in good health.

The chain couples TRBV5-1 to TRBJ2-1; D call uncertain. CDR1 SGHRS and CDR2 YFSETQ come from the germline V gene. V was trimmed by 4 bases and J by 0 bases, leaving 14 bases between them. CDR3 length equals 16 residues. The CDR3 DNA follows: TGCGCCAGCAGCCCGGACGCGCTAAGCTCCTACAATGAGCAGTTCTTC. This gives the protein CASSPDALSSYNEQFF.

The chain employs TRBV5-4 and TRBJ1-6; weak D call: TRBD1 (6 bases). The V gene's germline CDR1 is SGHNT and CDR2 YYREEE (reference sequence). CDR3 length: 13 residues. Deletions cut 4 bases from V and 14 bases from J, with 16 bases between. The CDR3 DNA reads TGTGCCAGCAGCGGACCGGGACAAAAGGCCCTCCACTTT. Its protein is CASSGPGQKALHF.

The CDR3: CASSPMGSQETQYF. The DNA for the CDR3 is TGTGCCAGCAGCCCCATGGGGAGCCAAGAGACCCAGTACTTC. The chain recombines TRBV11-2 with TRBJ2-5, with D possibly matching TRBD2 (5 bases). This CDR3 has 14 amino acids. Germline V lookup: CDR1 SGHAT, CDR2 FQNNGV. V lost 5 bases, J lost 1 base, and 11 bases lay in between.

A word on this clone: In the same sample, other DNA sequences code for this CDR3. The chain employs TRBV7-6 and TRBJ2-3; D not certain. In germline, CDR1 is SGHVS, CDR2 FNYEAQ. Trimming left V 2 bases short and J 3 bases short, with 3 bases between. This CDR3 is 12 amino acids long. CDR3 in amino acids: CASSLLTDTQYF. CDR3 coding DNA: TGTGCCAGCAGCTTACTAACAGATACGCAGTATTTT.

With respect to this clone: Other DNA sequences from this sample encode an identical CDR3 as well. The chain recombines TRBV5-1 with TRBJ2-3; 8 bases line up with TRBD1. The CDR3 loop spans 14 amino acids. Trimming took 4 bases from V and 2 from J; bases not matched to a gene: 3. Per the germline V gene, CDR1 is SGHRS and CDR2 is YFSETQ. This CDR3 is CASSPGQDTDTQYF. In nucleotides, the CDR3 is TGCGCCAGCAGCCCGGGACAGGACACAGATACGCAGTATTTT.

CDR3 DNA: TGTGCCAGCAGTGAGGGGGGGAGTGATGAAAAACTGTTTTTT. Protein: CASSEGGSDEKLFF. The chain recombines TRBV6-1 with TRBJ1-4; possible D gene TRBD1, 5 bases. The CDR3 is 14 amino acids. The V end was cut by 3 bases, the J end by 6 bases, with 11 bases between. From germline, CDR1 is MNHNS and CDR2 SASEGT.

The chain has TRBV6-4 and TRBJ2-1; D not resolved. There are 12 residues in the CDR3. V lost 4 bases and J 6 bases, leaving 7 bases between the germline ends. Germline CDR1 is MRHNA and CDR2 is SNTAGT. CDR3 protein: CASSGNRNEQFF. CDR3 bases: TGTGCCAGCAGTGGTAACCGCAATGAGCAGTTCTTC.

As regards this clone: This CDR3 is also generated by other DNA sequences in the sample. The chain combines TRBV6-5 with TRBJ2-3, with a tentative D call TRBD2 (5 bases). Trimming took off 8 bases at V and 5 bases at J, with 11 bases between the two ends. The CDR3 loop spans 12 amino acids. Germline CDR1 MNHEY, CDR2 SVGAGI. CDR3 amino acids: CASSRRGDTQYF. The CDR3 DNA is TGTGCCAGCTCCCGTCGGGGAGATACGCAGTATTTT.

This clone was seen only once. In DNA, the CDR3 is TGTGCCAGCAGTAAACAGGGGGCCACAGATACGCAGTATTTT. It yields the protein CASSKQGATDTQYF. The J gene is TRBJ2-3, the V gene TRBV25-1; 9 nucleotides line up with TRBD1. The germline V gene has CDR1 MGHDK and CDR2 SYGVNS. The V and J ends lost 5 bases and 2 bases, in that order; junction bases with no gene match: 2. This CDR3 comprises 14 residues.

The chain couples TRBV6-5 to TRBJ1-6; D is possibly TRBD1 (6 bases). V shed 8 bases and J shed 0 bases, with 11 bases lying between them. Germline CDR1 MNHEY, CDR2 SVGAGI. The CDR3 runs 15 residues. The CDR3, as DNA: TGTGCCAGCGGGAGGGGGGGCTCCTATAATTCACCCCTCCACTTT. Translating gives CASGRGGSYNSPLHF.

The chain employs TRBV12-5 and TRBJ2-3, with D uncertain. Between the trimmed V and J ends, which lost 0 bases and 11 bases, there was a span of 6 bases. Germline V lookup: CDR1 LGHNT, CDR2 FRNRAP. The CDR3 sequence is 11 residues long. The CDR3 protein is CASGLVRRQYF. CDR3 nucleotide sequence: TGTGCTAGTGGTTTGGTCCGGAGGCAGTATTTT.

Remarks on this clone: Other DNA sequences of this sample code for an identical CDR3. The genes are TRBV5-1 and TRBJ1-1; D unresolved. The CDR3 runs to 14 residues. The ends were cut back, 4 bases at V and 0 bases at J, with 10 bases in the middle. Germline V gene lookup returns CDR1 SGHRS and CDR2 YFSETQ. DNA of the CDR3: TGCGCCAGCAGCGTTGATTCCATGAACACTGAAGCTTTCTTT. Encoded protein: CASSVDSMNTEAFF.

A word on this clone: The same CDR3 is also encoded by other DNA sequences in this sample. The chain uses TRBV5-4 and TRBJ2-7; 8 bases match TRBD2. The V segment lost 0 bases and the J segment 2 bases; nucleotides outside the gene matches: 1. Germline-derived CDR1 and CDR2 are SGHNT and YYREEE (reference sequence). The CDR3 spans 14 residues. CDR3 DNA: TGTGCCAGCAGCTTGGCGGGAGGGCCCTACGAGCAGTACTTC. Its translation: CASSLAGGPYEQYF.

The chain couples TRBV7-2 to TRBJ2-3; D remains ambiguous. V was clipped by 5 bases and J by 4 bases, with 13 bases between them. The CDR3 contains 14 residues. Germline V lookup: CDR1 SGHTA, CDR2 FQGNSA. The CDR3 spells CASSPFFGSDTQYF. CDR3 nucleotides: TGTGCCAGCAGCCCGTTCTTTGGCTCAGATACGCAGTATTTT.

The chain combines TRBV4-3 with TRBJ2-1; no clear D. The CDR3 loop spans 14 amino acids. Trimming removed 0 bases at V and 9 bases at J, with 12 bases between. Germline V CDR1 and CDR2: LGHNA, YSLEER. This CDR3 reads CASSQDLGMVEQFF. CDR3 DNA: TGCGCCAGCAGCCAAGACTTAGGGATGGTTGAGCAGTTCTTC.

The chain has TRBV11-2 and TRBJ1-2; D is ambiguous. Trimming left V 0 bases short and J 4 bases short, with 9 bases between. This CDR3 spans 14 amino acids. Germline V gene sequence: CDR1 SGHAT, CDR2 FQNNGV. CDR3 sequence (DNA): TGTGCCAGCAGCTTAGAGCCCCAGGTCTATGGCTACACCTTC. It encodes CASSLEPQVYGYTF.

The chain uses TRBV6-1 and TRBJ2-2; the D gene is possibly TRBD1 (6 bases). Germline V gene lookup returns CDR1 MNHNS and CDR2 SASEGT. The V end lost 7 bases, the J end lost 0 bases, and 12 bases lay between the germline ends. The CDR3 has 15 amino acids. CDR3 in DNA: TGTGCCAGCACAATGGACAGCGCGAACACCGGGGAGCTGTTTTTT. It encodes CASTMDSANTGELFF.

This clone was observed once. This chain uses TRBV18 with TRBJ1-2, with TRBD1 identical over 9 bases. The length of the CDR3 is 14 residues. V lost 4 bases, J lost 6 bases, and 6 bases stayed unmatched. CDR1 is KGHSH and CDR2 is LQKENI in the germline V gene. Written as DNA, the CDR3 is TGTGCCAGCTCACGGGGACAGGGTTCGGATGGCTACACCTTC. It is translated as CASSRGQGSDGYTF.

Remarks on this clone: Distinct nucleotide sequences in the sample also encode this CDR3. The chain employs TRBV7-2 and TRBJ2-2; D gene ambiguous. CDR1 SGHTA and CDR2 FQGNSA come from the germline V gene. With 2 bases removed from V and 6 bases from J, the gap between germline ends came to 7 bases. The CDR3 contains 13 residues. The CDR3 loop reads CASSLSLSGELFF. CDR3 nucleotides: TGTGCCAGCAGCTTATCACTCTCCGGGGAGCTGTTTTTT.

Worth noting for this clone: Other DNA sequences in this sample translate to the same CDR3. The chain carries TRBV6-6 and TRBJ1-1; 10 nucleotides line up with TRBD1. The CDR3 is 15 residues long. Trimming removed 6 bases from V and 10 bases from J; junction bases left unmatched: 14. CDR1 and CDR2 (germline): MNHNY, SVGAGI (reference sequence). CDR3 amino acids: CASSSPGTGDSPAFF. In nucleotides, the CDR3 is TGTGCCAGCAGCTCCCCCGGGACAGGGGACTCCCCAGCTTTCTTT.

The V and J genes are TRBV29-1 and TRBJ1-2, with 8 bases identical to TRBD1. The V gene end was trimmed by 1 base and the J gene end by 3 bases; junction bases not matched to a gene: 10. The CDR3 contains 16 residues. Germline loops: CDR1 SQVTM, CDR2 ANQGSEA. The CDR3 loop is CSVEARSRGQDYGYTF. The CDR3 bases are TGCAGCGTTGAAGCTCGGAGCAGGGGGCAGGACTATGGCTACACCTTC.

V and J are TRBV4-1 and TRBJ2-2; a weak D match, TRBD1 (6 bases). The CDR3 has 20 residues. The germline CDR1 and CDR2 sequences are MGHRA and YSYEKL. V was trimmed by 2 bases and J by 3 bases, leaving 25 bases between them. This chain's CDR3 is CASSQIGLKFRGKDTGELFF. CDR3 in DNA: TGCGCCAGCAGCCAAATTGGGTTGAAATTCAGGGGTAAGGACACCGGGGAGCTGTTTTTT.

This sequence joins TRBV21-1 and TRBJ2-1; the table assigns TRBD2, which was not confirmed against the DNA. TRBV21-1 is noted as a pseudogene. The CDR3 runs to 12 residues. The CDR3 nucleotides are TGTGCCAGCAGCAAACGTCACAATGAGCAGTTCTTC. Translated: CASSKRHNEQFF.

Notes on this clone: Other DNA sequences in the same sample also yield this CDR3. The chain carries TRBV30 and TRBJ1-4; D is unresolved. This CDR3 contains 12 residues. Germline values: CDR1 GTSNPN, CDR2 SVGIG (reference sequence). The V gene lost 1 base and the J gene lost 5 bases, with 5 bases spanning the gap. The CDR3 nucleotides are TGTGCCTGGAGTGCTAGGAATGAAAAACTGTTTTTT. Translation: CAWSARNEKLFF.

The chain is built from TRBV18 and TRBJ1-5; the D gene is possibly TRBD1 (6 bases). The CDR3 has 15 residues. Trimming cost V 1 base and J 7 bases, with 14 bases left between them. Germline V gives CDR1 KGHSH, CDR2 LQKENI. CDR3 nucleotide sequence: TGTGCCAGCTCACCACGGGCTGGGGGCTACCAGCCCCAGCATTTT. It translates to CASSPRAGGYQPQHF.

This chain joins TRBV6-5 and TRBJ2-7; the D gene could be TRBD1 or TRBD2 (5 bases each). The CDR3 totals 13 residues. Germline-derived CDR1 and CDR2 are MNHEY and SVGAGI. Trimming removed 6 bases from V and 3 bases from J, with 12 bases in between. CDR3: CASRRDGLYEQYF. In DNA form, the CDR3 reads TGTGCCAGCAGACGGGACGGGCTCTACGAGCAGTACTTC.

The chain recombines TRBV19 with TRBJ2-7, with a tentative D call TRBD2 (5 bases). V gave up 6 bases and J gave up 3 bases, with 18 bases separating them. The CDR3 is 15 residues long. The germline CDR1 and CDR2 sequences are LNHDA and SQIVND (reference sequence). The CDR3 region is CASRESNEGYYEQYF. CDR3 bases: TGTGCCAGTAGAGAGTCTAATGAGGGTTACTACGAGCAGTACTTC.

The chain is built from TRBV5-1 and TRBJ2-3; 11 bases are shared with TRBD2. V was pared by 4 bases and J by 2 bases, with 3 bases of the junction left unmatched. Looked up from germline, CDR1 is SGHRS and CDR2 is YFSETQ. The CDR3 runs to 15 residues. CDR3 sequence: CASSLSGGDTDTQYF. The CDR3 DNA sequence: TGCGCCAGCAGCCTTAGCGGGGGGGACACAGATACGCAGTATTTT.